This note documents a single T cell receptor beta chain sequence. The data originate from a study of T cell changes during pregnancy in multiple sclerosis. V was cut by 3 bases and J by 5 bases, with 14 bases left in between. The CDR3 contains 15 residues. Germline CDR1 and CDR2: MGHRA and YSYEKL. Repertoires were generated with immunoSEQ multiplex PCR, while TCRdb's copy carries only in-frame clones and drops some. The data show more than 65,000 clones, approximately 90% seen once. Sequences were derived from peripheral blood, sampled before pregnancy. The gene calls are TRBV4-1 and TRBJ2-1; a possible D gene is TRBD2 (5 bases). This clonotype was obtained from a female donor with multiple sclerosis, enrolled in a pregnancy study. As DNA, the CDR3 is TGCGCCAGCAGCCACGAGGGCCCGTACCACAATGAGCAGTTCTTC. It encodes CASSHEGPYHNEQFF.